Following are 27 T cell receptor beta chains from one sample sequenced in a study of human T cells and chemical hapten exposure (dated by TCRdb to the early 2020s). The library was generated by RACE. TCRdb shows the sequencer as NextSeq 500. The public reads were reprocessed in TCRdb via fastp at Q25 and MiXCR, keeping in-frame beta chains. Under each unique CDR3 protein, matching rows form one entry showing the most common genes and DNA. This sample is represented by about 340,000 distinct CDR3 sequences; approximately 6.3% of them were singletons. The ten largest clonotypes hold 8% to 9% of the sample. In light of the paper, this sample's time point label describes: patch test 1, 2 weeks after DPC sensitization. The treatment or condition tag for this specimen amounts to: therapeutic diphenylcyclopropenone sensitization with weekly scalp DPC. The source material was whole blood, sampled in connection with sensitization to the hapten diphenylcyclopropenone (DPC). These receptors were obtained from a woman aged 18-29 years with alopecia areata. Some clones in this sample may be carry-over from other donors' samples.

J is TRBJ1-2 and V is TRBV6-5; D is possibly TRBD1 (6 bases). Trimming cost V 4 bases and J 2 bases, with 11 bases left between them. The V gene's germline CDR1 is MNHEY and CDR2 SVGAGI. The CDR3 extends over 14 amino acids. The CDR3 DNA reads as TGTGCCAGCAGTTCAGGGGCTTCCAACTATGGCTACACCTTC. Amino acids: CASSSGASNYGYTF.

The chain carries TRBV6-5 and TRBJ2-7; D gene uncertain. The CDR3 loop spans 16 amino acids. The germline CDR1 and CDR2 sequences are MNHEY and SVGAGI. Trimming cost V 2 bases and J 1 base, with 15 bases left between them. CDR3 nucleotide sequence: TGTGCCAGCAGTTACCGAGGTGCGGTCAGTTCCTACGAGCAGTACTTC. Its translation is CASSYRGAVSSYEQYF.

In its sample, this clonotype was seen many times. This sequence joins TRBV10-3 and TRBJ2-7; 8 bases map to TRBD1. This CDR3 is built from 14 residues. Germline CDR1 is ENHRY and CDR2 is SYGVKD. The trim removed 11 bases at V and 0 bases at J, leaving 9 bases unmatched. For the CDR3, the DNA is TGTGCCGCAGGACAGGGCCTGATCTCCTACGAGCAGTACTTC. Translated, it gives CAAGQGLISYEQYF.

The chain has TRBV18 and TRBJ2-3; tentatively, D is TRBD1 (6 bases). CDR3 length equals 16 residues. Germline V gene lookup returns CDR1 KGHSH and CDR2 LQKENI. The V end was cut by 2 bases, the J end by 0 bases, with 12 bases between. CDR3 DNA: TGTGCCAGCTCACCAAAGGACAGTTCTAGCACAGATACGCAGTATTTT. Translating gives CASSPKDSSSTDTQYF.

This clonotype was seen only a few times. The chain has TRBV3-1 and TRBJ1-2; 8 bases line up with TRBD1. The germline V gene encodes CDR1 LGHDT and CDR2 YNNKEL (reference sequence). The CDR3 is 14 residues long. The V and J ends lost 1 base and 7 bases, in that order; junction bases with no gene match: 5. The CDR3 nucleotides read TGTGCCAGCAGCCAAGCCCAGGGGGCGGTTGGCTACACCTTC. Protein product: CASSQAQGAVGYTF.

This clonotype was counted many times. The V call is TRBV11-2, the J call TRBJ1-1, with TRBD1 matching over 8 bases. Germline V gives CDR1 SGHAT, CDR2 FQNNGV. V shed 6 bases and J 8 bases; nucleotides not matched to a gene: 11. CDR3 length: 14 amino acids. DNA of the CDR3: TGTGCCAGCAGGACGCAACAGGGGGAGTTAGAAGCTTTCTTT. It encodes CASRTQQGELEAFF.

This clonotype has just a few counts. The chain employs TRBV10-3 and TRBJ1-2; tentatively, D is TRBD1 (6 bases). Between the trimmed V and J ends, which lost 10 bases and 1 base, there was a span of 7 bases. Germline V CDR1 and CDR2: ENHRY, SYGVKD. There are 11 residues in the CDR3. For the CDR3, the DNA is TGTGCCACCAGGGGTAACTATGGCTACACCTTC. This sequence encodes CATRGNYGYTF.

This clonotype was counted a few times. This chain links TRBV9 with TRBJ2-3; D may be TRBD1 or TRBD2 (5 bases each). This CDR3 region has 14 residues. Trimming cost V 0 bases and J 6 bases, with 11 bases left between them. The germline V gene encodes CDR1 SGDLS and CDR2 YYNGEE. The CDR3: CASSVDGATDTQYF. CDR3 nucleotides: TGTGCCAGCAGCGTAGACGGGGCAACGGATACGCAGTATTTT.

The V and J genes are TRBV6-6 and TRBJ1-6, with D unclear. This CDR3 is built from 14 residues. V dropped 2 bases and J dropped 5 bases, with 7 bases sitting between them. The V gene's germline CDR1 is MNHNY and CDR2 SVGAGI (reference sequence). CDR3 sequence reads: CASSYEQNNSPLHF. CDR3 coding DNA: TGTGCCAGCAGTTACGAACAGAATAATTCACCCCTCCACTTT.

This clonotype showed up just a few times. The chain uses TRBV7-3 and TRBJ2-2, with D possibly matching TRBD2 (5 bases). Germline lookup yields CDR1 SGHTA and CDR2 FQGTGA. The V and J ends lost 2 bases and 5 bases respectively, with 18 bases between them. The CDR3 runs 17 residues. The CDR3 DNA is TGTGCCAGCAGCTTATCGCTAGCAGGAGTTAAGACCGGGGAGCTGTTTTTT. Protein sequence: CASSLSLAGVKTGELFF.

This clonotype was seen more than once but under ten times. J is TRBJ1-3 and V is TRBV3-1, with D unclear. The CDR3 consists of 13 residues. Germline lookup yields CDR1 LGHDT and CDR2 YNNKEL (reference sequence). Trimming pared 2 bases from V and 6 bases from J, leaving 8 bases between. DNA of the CDR3: TGTGCCAGCAGCCAAAACTGGGAAAACACCATATATTTT. It encodes CASSQNWENTIYF. Supplemented by reference TRBV3-1 and TRBJ1-3, the full variable domain reads DTAVSQTPKYLVTQMGNDKSIKCEQNLGHDTMYWYKQDSKKFLKIMFSYNNKELIINETVPNRFSPKSPDKAHLNLHINSLELGDSAVYFCASSQNWENTIYFGEGSWLTVV.

The CDR3 coding sequence is TGTGCCAGCAGCCAGACGGACGAAGGCACTGAAGCTTTCTTT. This codes for CASSQTDEGTEAFF. The chain uses TRBV7-6 and TRBJ1-1; the D is unclear. The CDR3 is 14 residues long. The germline V gene encodes CDR1 SGHVS and CDR2 FNYEAQ. V was trimmed by 5 bases and J by 4 bases, leaving 14 bases between them.

The chain combines TRBV15 with TRBJ2-5; D ambiguous. Trimming cost V 5 bases and J 5 bases, with 6 bases left between them. Germline CDR1 reads LNHNV; CDR2 reads YYDKDF (reference sequence). The CDR3 loop spans 11 amino acids. CDR3 in amino acids: CATSSLETQYF. CDR3 DNA sequence: TGTGCCACCAGCTCCCTGGAGACCCAGTACTTC.

The V call is TRBV18, the J call TRBJ1-2; D is unresolved. The CDR3 is made up of 14 amino acids. Germline CDR1 is KGHSH and CDR2 is LQKENI. Trimming took 3 bases from V and 2 from J, leaving 10 bases between them. The DNA of the CDR3 is TGTGCCAGCTCACCTCAGGCACAAAACTATGGCTACACCTTC. Its protein product is CASSPQAQNYGYTF.

This clonotype appeared many times. The gene calls are TRBV7-2 and TRBJ2-4; D perhaps matches TRBD1 (5 bases). The CDR3 loop spans 14 amino acids. V was clipped by 3 bases and J by 6 bases, with 12 bases between them. CDR1 is SGHTA and CDR2 is FQGNSA in the germline V gene. CDR3 amino acids: CASSFDRDANIQYF. DNA for the CDR3: TGTGCCAGCAGCTTTGACAGAGACGCAAACATTCAGTACTTC.

The J gene is TRBJ2-4, the V gene TRBV10-3; 10 nucleotides line up with TRBD1. J lost 6 bases, V lost 2 bases, and 1 base had no gene match. The germline gives CDR1 ENHRY, CDR2 SYGVKD. This CDR3 has 14 residues. In nucleotides, the CDR3 is TGTGCCATCAGTGAGGGGACAGGGGTAAACATTCAGTACTTC. Translated, it gives CAISEGTGVNIQYF.

This chain joins TRBV12-3 or TRBV12-4 and TRBJ2-7, with 10 bases that match TRBD1. The trim removed 5 bases at V and 9 bases at J, leaving 4 bases unmatched. CDR3 length: 12 residues. In DNA form, the CDR3 reads TGTGCCAGCAGTCAGACAGGGGGCGCGCAGTACTTC. Translated, it gives CASSQTGGAQYF.

This clonotype occurred many times. The V call is TRBV27, the J call TRBJ2-3; TRBD2 agrees at 10 bases. The germline CDR1 and CDR2 sequences are MNHEY and SMNVEV (reference sequence). Trimming at V came to 1 base and at J to 4 bases, leaving 2 bases not matched to a gene. The CDR3 covers 15 residues. The CDR3 protein is CASSLLGTSADTQYF. The CDR3 nucleotides are TGTGCCAGCAGTTTATTGGGGACTAGCGCAGATACGCAGTATTTT.

V gene TRBV23-1 combines with J gene TRBJ2-2; 8 bases are a match to TRBD1. TRBV23-1 is sorted into the ORF group, with uncertain function. The CDR3 sequence is 18 residues long. After removal of 3 bases from V and 6 bases from J, the junction contained 15 bases not matched to a gene. CDR3 in DNA: TGCGCCAGCAGTCAGAAAGGGGGACAGGAGGCCGGGGCCGGGGAGCTGTTTTTT. Translation gives CASSQKGGQEAGAGELFF.

This clonotype was seen many times. V and J are TRBV25-1 and TRBJ2-1; maybe TRBD2 (7 bases). The germline V gene encodes CDR1 MGHDK and CDR2 SYGVNS. CDR3 length equals 17 residues. Trimming pared 4 bases from V and 2 bases from J, leaving 18 bases between. CDR3 DNA sequence: TGTGCCAGCAGTGCCTCCGGGGGGCGGGGGACCTACAATGAGCAGTTCTTC. Its protein is CASSASGGRGTYNEQFF.

The table lists this clonotype with many counts. The chain links TRBV7-2 to TRBJ1-5; TRBD1 is a possible D gene (5 bases). Trimming took off 5 bases at V and 2 bases at J, with 7 bases between the two ends. The CDR3 totals 13 residues. The germline gives CDR1 SGHTA, CDR2 FQGNSA. In nucleotides, the CDR3 is TGTGCCAGCAGCCGGGGCCGCAATCAGCCCCAGCATTTT. Its protein is CASSRGRNQPQHF.

This clonotype was seen a few times. The chain couples TRBV5-6 to TRBJ1-2; 8 positions match TRBD1. Trimming took 0 bases from V and 4 from J; bases not matched to a gene: 8. Per germline, CDR1 SGHDT and CDR2 YYEEEE. The CDR3 spans 16 residues. This CDR3 is CASSLAWQGAGYGYTF. In DNA form, the CDR3 reads TGTGCCAGCAGCTTGGCCTGGCAGGGGGCGGGCTATGGCTACACCTTC.

This clonotype was counted a few times. The chain combines TRBV7-7 with TRBJ1-5; 12 bases agree with TRBD1. The CDR3 has 16 amino acids. CDR1 is SSHAT, CDR2 FNYEAQ, per germline (reference sequence). The CDR3 DNA is TGTGCTAGCTGGGACAGGGGGCGCGAAAGCAATCAGCCCCAGCATTTT. This encodes CASWDRGRESNQPQHF.

In the case of this clonotype: This may be a read error: a much more frequent sequence differs by one nucleotide. The chain couples TRBV12-5 to TRBJ2-5; no definite D call. V lost 2 bases and J lost 8, with 9 bases in between. There are 12 residues in the CDR3. CDR1 and CDR2 from the germline V gene are LGHNT and FRNRAP. The CDR3 region is CASGLSGGTQYF. CDR3 DNA: TGTGCTAGTGGTTTGTCGGGTGGAACCCAGTACTTC. Supplemented by reference TRBV12-5 and TRBJ2-5, the full variable domain reads DARVTQTPRHKVTEMGQEVTMRCQPILGHNTVFWYRQTMMQGLELLAYFRNRAPLDDSGMPKDRFSAEMPDATLATLKIQPSEPRDSAVYFCASGLSGGTQYFGPGTRLLVL.

The chain combines TRBV3-1 with TRBJ2-7; the D call may be TRBD1 or TRBD2 (6 bases each). CDR3 size: 13 residues. The germline V and J ends were trimmed by 2 bases and 6 bases, with 11 bases remaining between them. Per germline, CDR1 LGHDT and CDR2 YNNKEL (reference sequence). The CDR3: CASSQLGGGEQYF. The CDR3 coding sequence is TGTGCCAGCAGCCAACTCGGGGGCGGCGAGCAGTACTTC.

This clonotype was found a few times. The chain employs TRBV5-4 and TRBJ1-1; 7 nucleotides agree with TRBD1. The ends lost 2 bases at V and 0 bases at J; junction bases unmatched: 10. Germline V gene data show CDR1 as SGHNT and CDR2 as YYREEE (reference sequence). The CDR3 is 17 amino acids. CDR3 residues: CASSFSSTGTMNTEAFF. The CDR3 bases are TGTGCCAGCAGCTTTTCCTCGACAGGGACCATGAACACTGAAGCTTTCTTT. Complete variable domain (other parts from reference TRBV5-4 and TRBJ1-1): ETGVTQSPTHLIKTRGQQVTLRCSSQSGHNTVSWYQQALGQGPQFIFQYYREEENGRGNFPPRFSGLQFPNYSSELNVNALELDDSALYLCASSFSSTGTMNTEAFFGQGTRLTVV.

Only a few counts were recorded for this clonotype. This CDR3 is CASSLGRWGTEAFF. CDR3 coding DNA: TGTGCCAGCAGTTTGGGACGCTGGGGCACTGAAGCTTTCTTT. This chain uses TRBV28 with TRBJ1-1, with D tentatively TRBD1 (5 bases). CDR1 is MDHEN and CDR2 is SYDVKM in the germline V gene. Trimming left V 3 bases short and J 4 bases short, with 12 bases between. This CDR3 is 14 amino acids long.